This T cell receptor (beta chain) comes out of a study of metastatic and nonmetastatic thyroid tumors. General observations from the study: It was reportedly found that TCR beta diversity was significantly higher in malignant thyroid tumors than in benign nodules, a difference seen in both blood and tumor samples.

TCRdb recomputed clones from the PCR reads via MiXCR. This sample carries tens of thousands of clones, less than 35% of them seen once, and the ten largest clones take about 14%. No patient had received any treatment before thyroid surgery. The ends were cut back, 1 base at V and 2 bases at J, with 9 bases in the middle. CDR1 and CDR2 from the germline V gene are MGHRA and YSYEKL. This CDR3 has 14 amino acids. A remark on this clone: Its specificity is unknown.

The clonotype comes from a female donor with papillary thyroid cancer or a benign thyroid nodule (not recorded which). Some clones in this sample may be carry-over from other donors' samples. V and J are TRBV4-1 and TRBJ2-7; the D gene is possibly TRBD2 (6 bases). Input material: blood. The CDR3: CASSQVAGTYEQYF. CDR3 nucleotides: TGCGCCAGCAGCCAAGTGGCGGGAACCTACGAGCAGTACTTC.